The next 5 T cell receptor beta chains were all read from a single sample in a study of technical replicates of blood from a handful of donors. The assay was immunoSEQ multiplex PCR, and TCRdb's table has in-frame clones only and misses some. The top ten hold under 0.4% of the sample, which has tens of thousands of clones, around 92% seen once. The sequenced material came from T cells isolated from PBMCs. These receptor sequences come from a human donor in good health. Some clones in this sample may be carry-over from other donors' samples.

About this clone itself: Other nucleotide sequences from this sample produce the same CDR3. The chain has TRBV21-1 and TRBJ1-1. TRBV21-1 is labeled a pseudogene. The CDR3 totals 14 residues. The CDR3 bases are TGTGCCAGCAGCAAAGCTGAGCTGAACACTGAAGCTTTCTTT. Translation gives CASSKAELNTEAFF.

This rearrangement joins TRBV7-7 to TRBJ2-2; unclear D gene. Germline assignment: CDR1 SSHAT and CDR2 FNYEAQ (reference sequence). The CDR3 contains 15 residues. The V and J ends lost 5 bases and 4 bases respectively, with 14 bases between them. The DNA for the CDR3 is TGTGCCAGCAGCCCGGGTACCACGGGCACCGGGGAGCTGTTTTTT. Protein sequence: CASSPGTTGTGELFF.

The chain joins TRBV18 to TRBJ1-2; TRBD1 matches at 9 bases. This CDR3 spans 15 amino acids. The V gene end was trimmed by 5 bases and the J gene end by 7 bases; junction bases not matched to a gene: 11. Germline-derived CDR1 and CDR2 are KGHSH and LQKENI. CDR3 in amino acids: CASSNRTGEWGGYTF. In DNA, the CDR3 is TGTGCCAGCTCAAACCGGACAGGGGAATGGGGTGGCTACACCTTC. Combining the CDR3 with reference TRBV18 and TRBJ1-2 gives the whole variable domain NAGVMQNPRHLVRRRGQEARLRCSPMKGHSHVYWYRQLPEEGLKFMVYLQKENIIDESGMPKERFSAEFPKEGPSILRIQQVVRGDSAAYFCASSNRTGEWGGYTFGSGTRLTVV.

The CDR3 spells CASGLVDRGETQYF. The CDR3 DNA reads as TGTGCTAGTGGTTTGGTAGACAGGGGCGAGACCCAGTACTTC. V is TRBV12-5 and J is TRBJ2-5; 8 nucleotides match TRBD1. With V trimmed by 0 bases and J by 5 bases, 2 bases remained unmatched. Germline-derived CDR1 and CDR2 are LGHNT and FRNRAP. The CDR3 loop spans 14 amino acids.

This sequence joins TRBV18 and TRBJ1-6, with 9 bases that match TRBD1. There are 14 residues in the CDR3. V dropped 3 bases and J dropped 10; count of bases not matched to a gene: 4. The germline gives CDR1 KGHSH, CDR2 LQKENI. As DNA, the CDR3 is TGTGCCAGCTCACCGGACAGGGGAGGATCACCCCTCCACTTT. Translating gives CASSPDRGGSPLHF.